The present entry profiles one T cell receptor beta chain with its context. The data belong to a study of cytomegalovirus exposure and HLA in healthy donors. PCR amplification relied on 60 Vbeta primers (plus 13 Jbeta primers). The method was immunoSEQ multiplex PCR; TCRdb's version includes in-frame clones alone and lacks a portion of them. Among roughly 190,000 clones listed, around 86% were seen once. This CDR3 contains 16 residues. Losses at the gene ends were 1 base for V and 5 bases for J; bases not matched to a gene: 6. The germline V gene encodes CDR1 SEHNR and CDR2 FQNEAQ (reference sequence).

Sequenced: PBMCs. This TCR was sampled from a woman younger than 35 in good health and CMV-seronegative. V and J are TRBV7-9 and TRBJ2-1; 9 nucleotides align to TRBD2. CDR3 nucleotide sequence: TGTGCCAGCAGCTTAGGATCCGGGACTAGCAACAATGAGCAGTTCTTC. Residues: CASSLGSGTSNNEQFF.